Below, 6 T cell receptor beta chains from the same sample are listed, as sequenced in a study of blood T cell repertoires in COVID-19. The repertoire was sequenced with immunoSEQ multiplex PCR; TCRdb's copy has only in-frame clones and lacks some. The profile covers some 400,000 clones, with more than 70% appearing a single time and about 1.5% taken by the ten largest. Sequencing was done on a sample of PBMCs or T cells enriched from blood (not recorded which). The receptors were gathered from a man between 25 and 39 years old who had recovered from COVID-19.

The genes are TRBV6-2 or TRBV6-3 and TRBJ2-7, with D perhaps TRBD2 (6 bases). Looked up from germline, CDR1 is MNHEY and CDR2 is SVGEGT. CDR3 length equals 14 residues. The V end lost 5 bases, the J end lost 3 bases, and 14 bases lay between the germline ends. The CDR3 sequence: CASSGGSSGYEQYF. The CDR3 nucleotides read TGTGCCAGCAGTGGAGGGTCCTCGGGCTACGAGCAGTACTTC.

The rearrangement joins TRBV18 to TRBJ1-1; possible D gene TRBD1, 6 bases. The V gene lost 3 bases and the J gene lost 5 bases, with 16 bases spanning the gap. The CDR3 is 15 amino acids. The germline gives CDR1 KGHSH, CDR2 LQKENI. CDR3 bases: TGTGCCAGCTCACCCCAAGAGCAGGGGAGTACTGAAGCTTTCTTT. Residues: CASSPQEQGSTEAFF.

The chain uses TRBV7-9 and TRBJ1-5; D is possibly TRBD1 (5 bases). CDR1 is SEHNR and CDR2 is FQNEAQ in the germline V gene (reference sequence). This CDR3 region has 16 residues. V was cut by 1 base and J by 3 bases, with 13 bases left in between. The CDR3 DNA sequence: TGTGCCAGCAGCTTAGGCTCTTTAGGGGTCAATCAGCCCCAGCATTTT. Translation gives CASSLGSLGVNQPQHF.

This rearrangement joins TRBV10-2 to TRBJ2-1; D possibly corresponds to TRBD1 (5 bases). With 6 bases removed from V and 2 bases from J, the gap between germline ends came to 14 bases. The CDR3 is 15 amino acids. Germline loops: CDR1 WSHSY, CDR2 SAAADI. Here the CDR3 reads CASSGEGAPYNEQFF. The DNA of the CDR3 is TGCGCCAGCAGCGGAGAAGGGGCACCCTACAATGAGCAGTTCTTC.

Here the CDR3 DNA reads TGTGCCAGCAGCTTCGAGGGACAGGGGGCGAACGAGCAGTACTTC. Its translation: CASSFEGQGANEQYF. J is TRBJ2-7 and V is TRBV6-6, with 12 bases fitting TRBD1. V was clipped by 6 bases and J by 5 bases; unmatched bases: 8. This CDR3 contains 15 residues. CDR1 MNHNY and CDR2 SVGAGI come from the germline V gene (reference sequence).

This chain connects TRBV6-2 or TRBV6-3 to TRBJ1-1; D gene ambiguous. The germline V gene encodes CDR1 MNHEY and CDR2 SVGEGT. V shed 0 bases and J shed 3 bases, with 14 bases lying between them. The CDR3 has 16 amino acids. The CDR3 protein is CASSYSAGPSYTEAFF. The CDR3 DNA reads as TGTGCCAGCAGTTACTCGGCAGGCCCATCGTACACTGAAGCTTTCTTT.